The clone carrying this T cell receptor beta chain has only a few counts. The data were taken from a study of early T cells in non-severe SARS-CoV-2 infection. TCRdb re-analysed the 5' RACE reads in MiXCR, keeping a single row per CDR3 protein. The sample has around 61,000 distinct CDR3 sequences, roughly 16% seen once; the top ten hold about 4%. This receptor was obtained from an adult who was a healthcare worker with PCR-confirmed SARS-CoV-2 infection or an uninfected control (not recorded which). The source was whole blood, collected at baseline.

The chain's CDR3 is CASKDYEQYF. For the CDR3, the DNA is TGTGCCAGCAAAGACTACGAGCAGTACTTC. The gene calls are TRBV28 and TRBJ2-7; D unresolved. The CDR3 is 10 amino acids. The germline V and J ends were trimmed by 7 bases and 3 bases, with 4 bases remaining between them. Germline lookup yields CDR1 MDHEN and CDR2 SYDVKM.